This T cell receptor (beta chain) is from a study of blood T cells in healthy people across ages. In terms of origin and age, donors were healthy Caucasian individuals from Russia aged about 6 to 90. The authors isolated at least 6 million PBMCs per sample. Broader study findings: Reliance upon unsorted PBMCs precluded definitive naive versus antigen-experienced comparison.

This clonotype has just one count. Its target is unknown. Primers used in a second PCR of about 6 to 12 cycles were a sample-barcoded 5' primer and a J-beta primer mix. TCRdb analysed the 5' RACE reads with MiXCR anew, one entry per CDR3 protein. This sample yields about 670,000 distinct CDR3 sequences, of which roughly 41% are seen a single time; around 32% belongs to the top ten. This receptor was identified in a man at least 80 years old in good health. The material sequenced was blood.

DNA for the CDR3: TGCAGTGCCAAGGGCCGGGACTCTATAGTCTACAATGAGCAGTTCTTC. It encodes CSAKGRDSIVYNEQFF. The chain recombines TRBV20-1 with TRBJ2-1, with D possibly TRBD2 on 6 matching bases. The germline gives CDR1 DFQATT, CDR2 SNEGSKA (reference sequence). Trimming left V 6 bases short and J 3 bases short, with 21 bases between. The CDR3 sequence is 16 residues long.